The clone carrying this T cell receptor beta chain turned up a few times. This entry belongs to a study of identical twins' blood T cells. As for the study in general: Some twelve libraries, six alpha and six beta, gave around 50 million reads.

Germline trimming cut 4 bases from V and 1 base from J; bases unmatched to any gene: 3. CDR1 is SEHNR, CDR2 FQNEAQ, per germline (reference sequence). There are 14 residues in the CDR3. TCRdb ran MiXCR on the 5' RACE reads and lists one entry per CDR3 protein. The data show around 380,000 distinct CDR3 sequences, roughly 31% seen once. Sequencing was carried out using PBMCs. The genes are TRBV7-9 and TRBJ1-2, with 7 bases that match TRBD1. The receptor was derived from a woman between 18 and 49 years old in good health. CDR3 sequence reads: CASSSGQINYGYTF. CDR3 coding DNA: TGTGCCAGCAGCTCGGGACAGATTAACTATGGCTACACCTTC.